This paragraph reports one T cell receptor (beta chain). The data were obtained in a study of blood T cell repertoires in COVID-19. Study information: Both acute and convalescent COVID-19 samples were obtained from the United States, Italy and Spain. Nucleic acid was either cDNA or gDNA, and it came from T cells, B-cell-depleted T cells, or PBMCs.

In the original analysis: How many nucleated cells were present was estimated from reference gene primer amplification. Sequencing was performed with immunoSEQ multiplex PCR; in TCRdb, only in-frame clones are kept and a portion is missing. That table gives V, J and clone size, and the DNA gave D and trimming. The data contain about 100,000 clones, roughly 85% of them singletons. The germline V gene encodes CDR1 PRHDT and CDR2 FYEKMQ (reference sequence). With 5 bases removed from V and 3 bases from J, the gap between germline ends came to 17 bases. The CDR3 consists of 15 residues. Sequences were obtained from peripheral blood. The chain employs TRBV13 and TRBJ2-7, with D maybe TRBD2 (6 bases). The sequence derives from a man aged 65 to 79 with active or convalescent COVID-19. The CDR3 sequence: CASSPYTGVSYEQYF. Written as DNA, the CDR3 is TGTGCCAGCAGCCCCTATACGGGAGTGAGCTACGAGCAGTACTTC.